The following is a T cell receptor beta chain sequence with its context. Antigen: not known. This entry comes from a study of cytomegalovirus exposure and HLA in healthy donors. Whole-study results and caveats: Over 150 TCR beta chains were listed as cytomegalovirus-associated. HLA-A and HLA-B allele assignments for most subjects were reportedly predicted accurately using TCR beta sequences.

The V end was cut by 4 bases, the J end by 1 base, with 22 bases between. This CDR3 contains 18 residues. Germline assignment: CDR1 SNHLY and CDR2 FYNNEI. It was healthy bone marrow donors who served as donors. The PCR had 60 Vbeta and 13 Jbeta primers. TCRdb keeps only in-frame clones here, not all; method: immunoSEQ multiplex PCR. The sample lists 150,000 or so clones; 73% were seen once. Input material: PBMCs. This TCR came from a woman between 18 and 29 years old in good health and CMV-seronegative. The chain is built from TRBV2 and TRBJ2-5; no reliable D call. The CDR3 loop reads CASSVQRRQSRLQETQYF. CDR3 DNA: TGTGCCAGCAGTGTGCAGCGCCGTCAGAGCAGACTCCAAGAGACCCAGTACTTC.